The 12 T cell receptor beta chains in this list originate from one sample, sequenced in a study of shared clonotypes between healthy human individuals. Here immunoSEQ multiplex PCR was the method, and the copy in TCRdb shows in-frame clones only, minus some. Here the sample spans approximately 2,300,000 clones, around 93% being singletons. Material for sequencing was naive CD4+ T cells from PBMCs. Subset: CD45RA+ positively selected. These receptors all stem from a man aged 18 to 29 in good health. Some clones in this sample may be carry-over from other donors' samples.

This clone showed up just a few times. J is TRBJ1-5 and V is TRBV7-3, with TRBD1 as a possible D gene (5 bases). This CDR3 has 13 residues. V was clipped by 4 bases and J by 6 bases, with 10 bases between them. Germline CDR1 and CDR2: SGHTA and FQGTGA. The CDR3 nucleotides are TGTGCCAGCAGCTGGGGGATAGGTCAGCCCCAGCATTTT. It yields the protein CASSWGIGQPQHF.

The CDR3 protein is CASTPGSRDYTF. DNA of the CDR3: TGTGCCAGTACCCCGGGATCCCGGGACTACACCTTC. V and J are TRBV19 and TRBJ1-2; D gene unclear. With 7 bases removed from V and 10 bases from J, the gap between germline ends came to 16 bases. The CDR3 sequence is 12 residues long. Germline V gene lookup returns CDR1 LNHDA and CDR2 SQIVND (reference sequence).

The chain has TRBV5-1 and TRBJ2-1; D gene ambiguous. The CDR3 contains 15 residues. CDR1 is SGHRS, CDR2 YFSETQ, per germline. V was cut by 2 bases and J by 0 bases, with 9 bases left in between. The CDR3 reads CASSFSEFSYNEQFF. CDR3 sequence (DNA): TGCGCCAGCAGCTTTTCAGAATTCTCCTACAATGAGCAGTTCTTC.

This clone came up a few times. This chain joins TRBV7-9 and TRBJ1-1, with D tentatively TRBD1 (5 bases). There are 15 residues in the CDR3. The V gene's germline CDR1 is SEHNR and CDR2 FQNEAQ (reference sequence). V was pared by 1 base and J by 7 bases, with 16 bases between. The CDR3, as DNA: TGTGCCAGCAGCTTAGGAGACAGCTCGGTGGGTGAAGCTTTCTTT. Its translation is CASSLGDSSVGEAFF. Supplemented by reference TRBV7-9 and TRBJ1-1, the full variable domain reads DTGVSQNPRHKITKRGQNVTFRCDPISEHNRLYWYRQTLGQGPEFLTYFQNEAQLEKSRLLSDRFSAERPKGSFSTLEIQRTEQGDSAMYLCASSLGDSSVGEAFFGQGTRLTVV.

The V gene is TRBV7-7, the J gene TRBJ2-1; TRBD1 matches 8 bases. Trimming took 1 base from V and 4 from J; bases not matched to a gene: 9. The CDR3 is 17 residues long. CDR1 and CDR2 from the germline V gene are SSHAT and FNYEAQ (reference sequence). CDR3 in amino acids: CASSLGQGATLYNEQFF. Written as DNA, the CDR3 is TGTGCCAGCAGCTTAGGCCAGGGGGCTACCCTTTACAATGAGCAGTTCTTC.

The V and J genes are TRBV11-2 and TRBJ2-7, with 10 nucleotides matching TRBD1. Unmatched junction bases numbered 8, after V lost 1 base and J lost 2 bases. The CDR3 runs 17 residues. Germline CDR1 reads SGHAT; CDR2 reads FQNNGV. CDR3 sequence reads: CASSLAEWTGGTYEQYF. CDR3 in DNA: TGTGCCAGCAGCTTAGCCGAATGGACAGGGGGGACCTACGAGCAGTACTTC.

V is TRBV10-3 and J is TRBJ2-1, with 8 bases that match TRBD2. V lost 10 bases, J lost 2 bases, and 10 bases stayed unmatched. From germline, CDR1 is ENHRY and CDR2 SYGVKD. The CDR3 sequence is 15 residues long. CDR3 sequence: CATLFREGPYNEQFF. The CDR3 nucleotides are TGTGCCACTTTATTTCGGGAGGGCCCCTACAATGAGCAGTTCTTC.

The J gene is TRBJ1-5, the V gene TRBV28; no firm D call. Germline V lookup: CDR1 MDHEN, CDR2 SYDVKM. The CDR3 consists of 14 residues. The ends were cut back, 4 bases at V and 9 bases at J, with 16 bases in the middle. The CDR3 protein is CASSSSSAPSPQHF. In DNA, the CDR3 is TGTGCCAGCAGTTCCTCCTCGGCCCCTTCGCCCCAGCATTTT.

On this clone: Other DNA sequences in this sample translate to the same CDR3. This chain joins TRBV6-1 and TRBJ1-2; no firm D call. Trimming took 5 bases from V and 5 from J, leaving 9 bases between them. The CDR3 extends over 12 amino acids. Per germline, CDR1 MNHNS and CDR2 SASEGT. The CDR3 region has the DNA TGTGCCAGCAGTTCCGGACTTTATGGCTACACCTTC. Its translation: CASSSGLYGYTF.

The rearrangement joins TRBV28 to TRBJ2-7, with D unclear. CDR1 MDHEN and CDR2 SYDVKM come from the germline V gene. The CDR3 has 14 residues. V was trimmed by 3 bases and J by 0 bases, leaving 9 bases between them. The CDR3 DNA sequence: TGTGCCAGCAGTTTGGGGATAAGCTCCTACGAGCAGTACTTC. It is translated as CASSLGISSYEQYF.

CDR3 amino acids: CSVEGVSGYTF. The CDR3 DNA reads TGCAGCGTTGAGGGGGTCTCTGGCTACACCTTC. The rearrangement joins TRBV29-1 to TRBJ1-2; D possibly corresponds to TRBD1 (5 bases). This CDR3 has 11 amino acids. V shed 3 bases and J shed 7 bases, with 9 bases lying between them. Germline lookup yields CDR1 SQVTM and CDR2 ANQGSEA.

The CDR3 DNA reads TGTGCCAGCAGTGAATCTGTGACAGGGGCCTACTACGAGCAGTACTTC. Its translation: CASSESVTGAYYEQYF. The chain is built from TRBV6-1 and TRBJ2-7; TRBD1 agrees at 8 bases. With V trimmed by 2 bases and J by 3 bases, 9 bases remained unmatched. This CDR3 is built from 16 residues. Germline CDR1 and CDR2: MNHNS and SASEGT.